The 21 T cell receptor beta chains presented below share a single source sample, sequenced in a study of CD8+ T cells in alopecia areata. RNA, once extracted, was reverse transcribed into cDNA for use as the sequencing template. Sequencing was performed with immunoSEQ multiplex PCR; in TCRdb, only in-frame clones are kept and a portion is missing. The table shows over 60,000 clones, with 35% to 55% occurring only once. The sample's treatment: oral pan-JAK inhibitor, 5-10 mg twice daily. Sequenced material: CD8+ T cells sorted from blood, taken at roughly week 36, from a patient treated with tofacitinib. The receptors stem from a human donor with alopecia areata.

This clone came up a few times. V gene TRBV5-1 combines with J gene TRBJ1-1, with D perhaps matching TRBD1 (6 bases). Germline CDR1 reads SGHRS; CDR2 reads YFSETQ. The CDR3 sequence is 14 residues long. V shed 1 base and J shed 1 base, with 8 bases lying between them. Here the CDR3 reads CASSLPGQNTEAFF. The CDR3, as DNA: TGCGCCAGCAGCTTGCCGGGACAGAACACTGAAGCTTTCTTT.

To note about this clone: A junction boundary mismatches the germline segment, possibly from a read error. Other DNA sequences from this sample encode an identical CDR3 as well. This chain uses TRBV5-5 with TRBJ2-1; D is undetermined. There are 15 residues in the CDR3. Germline lookup yields CDR1 SGHKS and CDR2 YYEKEE (reference sequence). CDR3 amino acids: CASSQEPSSYNEQFF. The DNA of the CDR3 is TGCGCCAGCAGCCAAGAACCCAGCTCCTACAATGAGCAGTTCTTC.

This clone has only a few counts. The J gene is TRBJ2-5, the V gene TRBV20-1, with D unclear. The V end lost 7 bases, the J end lost 7 bases, and 10 bases lay between the germline ends. The germline gives CDR1 DFQATT, CDR2 SNEGSKA (reference sequence). There are 10 residues in the CDR3. CDR3: CSVPFGTQYF. In DNA, the CDR3 is TGCAGTGTCCCCTTCGGGACCCAGTACTTC.

Worth noting for this clone: The junction departs from the called germline gene at one end, perhaps through a read error. This sequence joins TRBV7-7 and TRBJ2-5, with unresolved D. The CDR3 loop spans 17 amino acids. From germline, CDR1 is SSHAT and CDR2 FNYEAQ (reference sequence). CDR3 nucleotide sequence: TGTGCTAGCAGCTTTGAACTGGGCCTCAACCCCGCGGAGACCCAGTACTTC. Amino acid sequence: CASSFELGLNPAETQYF.

The V and J genes are TRBV9 and TRBJ2-3; TRBD2 agrees at 8 bases. The germline gives CDR1 SGDLS, CDR2 YYNGEE. There are 15 residues in the CDR3. V was clipped by 1 base and J by 2 bases; unmatched bases: 3. The CDR3 nucleotides read TGTGCCAGCAGCGTAAGGCGGGAGGTCACAGATACGCAGTATTTT. This sequence encodes CASSVRREVTDTQYF. Full variable domain (missing parts from reference TRBV9 and TRBJ2-3): DSGVTQTPKHLITATGQRVTLRCSPRSGDLSVYWYQQSLDQGLQFLIQYYNGEERAKGNILERFSAQQFPDLHSELNLSSLELGDSALYFCASSVRREVTDTQYFGPGTRLTVL.

This chain connects TRBV6-1 to TRBJ2-3; 12 positions agree with TRBD2. The CDR3 extends over 15 amino acids. V was pared by 7 bases and J by 1 base, with 3 bases of the junction left unmatched. Germline V gives CDR1 MNHNS, CDR2 SASEGT. This CDR3 reads CASKRLAGGTDTQYF. CDR3 in DNA: TGTGCCAGCAAAAGACTAGCGGGGGGCACAGATACGCAGTATTTT.

This clone was seen just once. This rearrangement joins TRBV29-1 to TRBJ1-2; D not resolved. Trimming stripped 4 bases from V and 8 bases from J, with 14 bases between. CDR1 SQVTM and CDR2 ANQGSEA come from the germline V gene. The CDR3 length is 12 residues. The chain's CDR3 is CSVVVGSGGYTF. In DNA form, the CDR3 reads TGCAGCGTTGTTGTGGGGTCTGGGGGCTACACCTTC.

The chain combines TRBV29-1 with TRBJ1-1; D call uncertain. The CDR3 contains 13 residues. With 2 bases removed from V and 6 bases from J, the gap between germline ends came to 13 bases. In germline, CDR1 is SQVTM, CDR2 ANQGSEA. The chain's CDR3 is CSVESGRGPEAFF. DNA of the CDR3: TGCAGCGTTGAAAGCGGGAGAGGGCCTGAAGCTTTCTTT.

This chain uses TRBV5-6 with TRBJ2-5; D possibly corresponds to TRBD2 (5 bases). The CDR3 contains 16 residues. Germline-derived CDR1 and CDR2 are SGHDT and YYEEEE. V gave up 1 base and J gave up 2 bases, with 15 bases separating them. Here the CDR3 reads CASSLWLPGKQETQYF. The CDR3 coding sequence is TGTGCCAGCAGCTTGTGGTTACCGGGGAAACAAGAGACCCAGTACTTC.

The chain recombines TRBV11-2 with TRBJ2-3; a weak D match, TRBD2 (5 bases). CDR3 length: 13 amino acids. The V and J ends lost 5 bases and 4 bases respectively, with 10 bases between them. Germline CDR1 is SGHAT and CDR2 is FQNNGV. The CDR3 spells CASSQREPDTQYF. The CDR3 bases are TGTGCCAGCAGCCAAAGGGAGCCAGATACGCAGTATTTT.

As DNA, the CDR3 is TGCAGCGTTGTAGGGCACTCCTACGAGCAGTACTTC. Its protein product is CSVVGHSYEQYF. The rearrangement joins TRBV29-1 to TRBJ2-7; no reliable D call. Trimming stripped 4 bases from V and 0 bases from J, with 7 bases between. Looked up from germline, CDR1 is SQVTM and CDR2 is ANQGSEA. CDR3 size: 12 residues.

V gene TRBV5-6 combines with J gene TRBJ1-1; D not resolved. CDR1 and CDR2 (germline): SGHDT, YYEEEE. The CDR3 spans 15 residues. Deletions cut 4 bases from V and 1 base from J, with 14 bases between. The CDR3 region is CASSDDPEQNTEAFF. CDR3 DNA sequence: TGTGCCAGCAGCGACGACCCGGAGCAGAACACTGAAGCTTTCTTT.

The genes are TRBV7-9 and TRBJ1-2; D unresolved. This CDR3 is built from 11 residues. Germline-derived CDR1 and CDR2 are SEHNR and FQNEAQ (reference sequence). With 2 bases removed from V and 8 bases from J, the gap between germline ends came to 6 bases. CDR3 in amino acids: CASSLREGYTF. The CDR3 nucleotides read TGTGCCAGCAGCTTAAGAGAGGGCTACACCTTC.

The chain combines TRBV7-9 with TRBJ2-7; 9 bases agree with TRBD2. Germline V gives CDR1 SEHNR, CDR2 FQNEAQ (reference sequence). This CDR3 region has 17 residues. J was trimmed by 1 base and V by 4 bases; bases with no gene match: 11. As DNA, the CDR3 is TGTGCCAGCAGCTCCGTAACCGCACTAGCGGGTTCCTACGAGCAGTACTTC. It encodes CASSSVTALAGSYEQYF.

The V and J genes are TRBV13 and TRBJ2-5, with 13 bases that match TRBD2. V gave up 5 bases and J gave up 1 base; unmatched junction bases: 16. The germline CDR1 and CDR2 sequences are PRHDT and FYEKMQ (reference sequence). The CDR3 length is 20 residues. The CDR3 here is CASSTNAPGLAGNTQETQYF. For the CDR3, the DNA is TGTGCCAGCAGCACCAACGCGCCGGGACTAGCGGGAAACACCCAAGAGACCCAGTACTTC.

The CDR3 nucleotides read TGCGCCAGCAGCATGGAAGGACAGGGGTCGGTAAGGGCGGGAGACCCCAGGGGGAATGAGCAGTTCTTC. This encodes CASSMEGQGSVRAGDPRGNEQFF. The rearrangement uses TRBV5-1 and TRBJ2-1, with TRBD1 matching over 9 bases. The CDR3 loop spans 23 amino acids. The V gene's germline CDR1 is SGHRS and CDR2 YFSETQ. After removal of 4 bases from V and 7 bases from J, the junction contained 33 bases not matched to a gene.

The chain is built from TRBV29-1 and TRBJ2-7; 12 nucleotides match TRBD2. The germline V gene has CDR1 SQVTM and CDR2 ANQGSEA. J lost 7 bases, V lost 2 bases, and 9 bases had no gene match. The CDR3 length is 15 residues. The CDR3 region is CSVEFSASGRGEQYF. The CDR3 nucleotides read TGCAGCGTTGAATTTTCTGCTAGCGGGAGGGGGGAGCAGTACTTC.

The chain employs TRBV30 and TRBJ1-2, with D perhaps matching TRBD1 (6 bases). Between the trimmed V and J ends, which lost 5 bases and 7 bases, there was a span of 17 bases. Germline-derived CDR1 and CDR2 are GTSNPN and SVGIG (reference sequence). The CDR3 contains 13 residues. DNA for the CDR3: TGTGCCTGGTCTTCGGGGGGGGCCCCTGGCTACACCTTC. It is translated as CAWSSGGAPGYTF.

In this sample, this clone turned up a few times. The chain uses TRBV5-1 and TRBJ2-3; 7 bases agree with TRBD1. CDR3 length equals 16 residues. Germline lookup yields CDR1 SGHRS and CDR2 YFSETQ. Trimming removed 5 bases from V and 3 bases from J; junction bases left unmatched: 12. CDR3: CASRSSGTDRTDTQYF. CDR3 sequence (DNA): TGCGCCAGCAGATCCTCCGGGACAGATCGAACAGATACGCAGTATTTT.

The gene calls are TRBV27 and TRBJ1-2; D remains unclear. The CDR3 contains 13 residues. The germline gives CDR1 MNHEY, CDR2 SMNVEV (reference sequence). Trimming pared 3 bases from V and 2 bases from J, leaving 7 bases between. The CDR3 sequence: CASSFAQNYGYTF. The CDR3 nucleotides read TGTGCCAGCAGTTTCGCACAGAACTATGGCTACACCTTC.

The table lists this clone with a few counts. The CDR3 is CASSVEGHRTDTQYF. The CDR3 nucleotides read TGTGCCAGCAGCGTAGAGGGACACCGCACAGATACGCAGTATTTT. This chain uses TRBV9 with TRBJ2-3; a possible D gene is TRBD1 (6 bases). Deletions cut 0 bases from V and 1 base from J, with 9 bases between. Germline V CDR1 and CDR2: SGDLS, YYNGEE. The CDR3 length is 15 residues.